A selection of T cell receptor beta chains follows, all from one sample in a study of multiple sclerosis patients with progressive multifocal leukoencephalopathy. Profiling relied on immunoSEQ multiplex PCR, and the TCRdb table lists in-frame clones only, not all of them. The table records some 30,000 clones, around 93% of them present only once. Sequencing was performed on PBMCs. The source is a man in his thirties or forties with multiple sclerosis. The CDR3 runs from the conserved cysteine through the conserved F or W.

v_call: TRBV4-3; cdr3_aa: CASSRTGGWPGELFF
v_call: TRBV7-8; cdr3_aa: CASSLARDSLPSYEQYF
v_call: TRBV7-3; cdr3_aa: CASSLELAGGDNEQFF
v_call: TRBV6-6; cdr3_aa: CASSRTVNEQFF
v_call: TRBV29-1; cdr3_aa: CSVATGNTEAFF
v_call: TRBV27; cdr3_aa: CASSSSLSGNTIYF
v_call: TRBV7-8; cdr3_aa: CASSLKFLGADTQYF
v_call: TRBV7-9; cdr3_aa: CASSFGGGVEAFF
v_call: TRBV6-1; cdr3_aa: CASRPGTSGSDEQFF
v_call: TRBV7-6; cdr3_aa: CASSLGPGTASSYEQYF
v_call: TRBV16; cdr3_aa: CASSQNQPQHF
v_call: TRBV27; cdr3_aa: CASSFLYLAGDYNEQFF
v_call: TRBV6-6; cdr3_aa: CASRLAGPHEQYF